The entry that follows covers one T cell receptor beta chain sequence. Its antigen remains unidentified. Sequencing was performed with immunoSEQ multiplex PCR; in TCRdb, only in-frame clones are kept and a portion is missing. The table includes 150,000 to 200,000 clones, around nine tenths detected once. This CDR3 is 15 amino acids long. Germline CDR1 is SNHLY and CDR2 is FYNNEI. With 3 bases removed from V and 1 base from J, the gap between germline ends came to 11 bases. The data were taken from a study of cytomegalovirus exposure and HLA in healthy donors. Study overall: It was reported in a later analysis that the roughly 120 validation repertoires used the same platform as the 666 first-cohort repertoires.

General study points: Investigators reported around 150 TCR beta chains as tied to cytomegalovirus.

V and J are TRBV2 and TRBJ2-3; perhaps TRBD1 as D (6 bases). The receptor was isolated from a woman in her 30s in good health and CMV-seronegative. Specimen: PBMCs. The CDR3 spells CASSDWGRGTDTQYF. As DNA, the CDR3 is TGTGCCAGCAGTGATTGGGGGCGCGGCACAGATACGCAGTATTTT.